A single sample gave rise to the 10 T cell receptor beta chains below, sequenced in a study of regulatory T cells in long-lasting Graves disease. Indicated time point: newly diagnosed GD, antithyroid drugs for less than 3 months. TCR sequences were obtained from RNA taken from PBMCs. Arm-PCR of CDR3 regions with iRepertoire HTBI primers generated TCR beta libraries. TCRdb reanalysed the multiplex PCR reads using MiXCR and keeps one entry per CDR3 protein. The sample yields 200,000 to 250,000 distinct CDR3 sequences, around 16% seen once. Here the sequenced sample was peripheral blood mononuclear cells (PBMCs), taken at new diagnosis, from a patient treated with antithyroid drugs. All receptors derive from a female donor with Graves disease.

The table lists this clonotype with many counts. This chain joins TRBV7-2 and TRBJ2-3; D not certain. CDR3 length: 12 amino acids. The germline V gene has CDR1 SGHTA and CDR2 FQGNSA. Trimming removed 3 bases at V and 4 bases at J, with 5 bases between. In DNA, the CDR3 is TGTGCCAGCAGCTTGTTCCCAGATACGCAGTATTTT. It translates to CASSLFPDTQYF.

A note on this clonotype: A far larger clone is one nucleotide away, so this likely arose from a read error. This rearrangement joins TRBV6-1 to TRBJ2-5; D is possibly TRBD2 (6 bases). The CDR3 is 12 amino acids. Germline assignment: CDR1 MNHNS and CDR2 SASEGT. Trimming shortened V by 11 bases and J by 2 bases, and 12 bases separated the two germline ends. The CDR3 sequence is CAGKEGQETQYF. The CDR3 DNA follows: TGTGCCGGCAAGGAGGGACAAGAGACCCAGTACTTC.

This clonotype has ten or more counts. The rearrangement links TRBV13 to TRBJ2-1, with 9 bases that match TRBD1. The CDR3 sequence is 13 residues long. Germline CDR1 and CDR2: PRHDT and FYEKMQ (reference sequence). J lost 10 bases, V lost 5 bases, and 6 bases had no gene match. The DNA for the CDR3 is TGTGCCAGCAGCCCCTTAACAGGGGGCGAGCAGTTCTTC. This codes for CASSPLTGGEQFF.

In its sample, this clonotype was seen many times. This chain joins TRBV9 and TRBJ1-1, with D unresolved. The CDR3 consists of 13 residues. Germline CDR1 is SGDLS and CDR2 is YYNGEE. With 2 bases removed from V and 1 base from J, the gap between germline ends came to 6 bases. CDR3 bases: TGTGCCAGCAGCGTCTCCTCGAACACTGAAGCTTTCTTT. The encoded protein is CASSVSSNTEAFF.

This clonotype was detected ten times or more. This chain links TRBV11-2 with TRBJ1-4, with 7 bases lining up with TRBD1. The CDR3 spans 14 residues. J was trimmed by 10 bases and V by 2 bases; bases with no gene match: 7. The germline CDR1 and CDR2 sequences are SGHAT and FQNNGV. The CDR3 loop is CASSLQGNRGKLFF. CDR3 DNA sequence: TGTGCCAGCAGCTTACAGGGGAACAGGGGAAAACTGTTTTTT.

The rearrangement uses TRBV7-9 and TRBJ1-4; TRBD1 matches 8 bases. This CDR3 is 16 amino acids long. The V and J ends lost 4 bases and 0 bases, in that order; junction bases with no gene match: 4. The germline V gene encodes CDR1 SEHNR and CDR2 FQNEAQ (reference sequence). The CDR3 loop is CASSSGQGATNEKLFF. As DNA, the CDR3 is TGTGCCAGCAGCTCTGGACAGGGAGCAACTAATGAAAAACTGTTTTTT.

This clonotype was found a few times. This chain connects TRBV10-1 to TRBJ2-1; a possible D gene is TRBD2 (5 bases). CDR1 is WNHNN and CDR2 is SYGVQD in the germline V gene (reference sequence). Between the trimmed V and J ends, which lost 0 bases and 7 bases, there was a span of 10 bases. The CDR3 consists of 14 residues. CDR3 residues: CASSESGRWNEQFF. In nucleotides, the CDR3 is TGCGCCAGCAGTGAGTCTGGGAGATGGAATGAGCAGTTCTTC.

With regard to this clonotype: It differs at one base from a far larger clone, so likely a read error. This rearrangement joins TRBV11-1 to TRBJ2-3; no firm D call. The CDR3 is 15 residues long. CDR1 SGHAT and CDR2 FQDESV come from the germline V gene (reference sequence). In nucleotides, the CDR3 is TGTGCCAGCAGCTTAGGATACGCCTCCGCCGAGACCCGGTACTTC. Translated: CASSLGYASAETRYF.

This clonotype has just a few counts. The chain has TRBV27 and TRBJ2-3, with D unresolved. V was trimmed by 0 bases and J by 4 bases, leaving 5 bases between them. CDR3 length: 13 residues. Germline CDR1 is MNHEY and CDR2 is SMNVEV (reference sequence). The CDR3 here is CASSLSLADTQYF. As DNA, the CDR3 is TGTGCCAGCAGTTTATCGCTGGCAGATACGCAGTATTTT.

This clonotype was detected many times. Germline is not matched at one junction end, which may reflect a read error. CDR3 sequence reads: CASSSIGRDTGEPFF. In DNA form, the CDR3 reads TGTGCCAGCAGTTCCATAGGTCGGGACACCGGGGAGCCGTTTTTT. The rearrangement uses TRBV12-3 or TRBV12-4 and TRBJ2-2; a possible D gene is TRBD1 (6 bases). The CDR3 loop spans 15 amino acids.